This T cell receptor (beta chain) was retrieved from a study of T cell changes during pregnancy in multiple sclerosis (dated by TCRdb to the late 2010s). About the study as a whole: In women with multiple sclerosis, the researchers looked at how the T cell repertoire shifted as pregnancy progressed.

Remarks on this clone: Its antigen is not yet known. No per-base quality is available; no much larger clone lies one base away.

V sheds 4 bases and J sheds 1 base, leaving 13 bases between their ends. The germline V gene specifies SGHVS as CDR1 and FNYEAQ as CDR2. The CDR3, cysteine through phenylalanine, is 15 amino acids long. Only CDR3 DNA remains: 45 bases, in frame from the first base. The protocol used for the library was the immunoSEQ multiplex PCR assay. TCRdb limited this immuneACCESS table to in-frame rearrangements with V and J called. A share of clones is missing; checked studies link under half to unresolved V genes, and the rest is unexplained. In this sample the table shows fewer than 45,000 clones, 90% of which occur a single time. 8% to 10% of the sample is taken by the ten largest.

The sequencing used CD8+ T cells from peripheral blood mononuclear cells, collected in the first trimester of pregnancy. The chain is made from TRBV7-6 and TRBJ1-1; possibly the D gene is TRBD1, per 6 matching bases. This clonotype was sampled from a female donor with multiple sclerosis, enrolled in a pregnancy study. For the CDR3, the sequence is CASSSTDRENTEAFF. The DNA is as follows: TGTGCCAGCAGCTCGACGGACAGAGAGAACACTGAAGCTTTCTTT.